What follows is one T cell receptor (beta chain) and its context. Seattle's cohort entered during active infection and was followed longitudinally. In the original workflow: Reference gene primer amplification gave estimated nucleated cell counts. Assay: immunoSEQ multiplex PCR; the TCRdb copy retains only in-frame clones and omits some. That table is the source of V, J and clone size, and D and trimming were worked out from the DNA. Of some 90,000 clones in the sample, 89% are singletons; the top ten hold roughly 2.6%. The data derive from a study of blood T cell repertoires in COVID-19. Study summary: COVID-19 samples, acute and convalescent, were from the United States, Italy and Spain. T cells, B-cell-depleted T cells, or PBMCs supplied cDNA or gDNA.

Germline V gene lookup returns CDR1 SEHNR and CDR2 FQNEAQ (reference sequence). Trimming pared 7 bases from V and 6 bases from J, leaving 10 bases between. CDR3 length: 12 amino acids. Sequencing was done on a sample of peripheral blood. The rearrangement links TRBV7-9 to TRBJ2-1, with D tentatively TRBD1 (5 bases). The TCR sequence derives from a man over 45 with COVID-19, enrolled during active disease. The CDR3 DNA is TGTGCCAGCATCAGGGTCCCCAATGAGCAGTTCTTC. It is translated as CASIRVPNEQFF.